Shown below are 19 T cell receptor beta chains from a single sample sequenced in a study. Cells sorted as Tregs were CD4+, CD25+ and CD127-/low. From the 5' RACE reads, TCRdb called clonotypes with MiXCR, one entry per CDR3 protein. Among about 57,000 distinct CDR3 sequences listed, less than 30% were seen once. Material: tumor-infiltrating Tregs sorted from the breast tumor. Receptor source: a female donor with breast cancer.

This chain connects TRBV12-3 or TRBV12-4 to TRBJ2-5; D is tentatively TRBD1 or TRBD2 (5 bases each). Trimming removed 4 bases at V and 2 bases at J, with 14 bases between. The CDR3 consists of 15 residues. This CDR3 is CASSWGRRQQETQYF. CDR3 bases: TGTGCCAGCAGTTGGGGACGCCGACAGCAAGAGACCCAGTACTTC.

This chain joins TRBV3-1 and TRBJ1-1; no clear D gene. V was cut by 7 bases and J by 1 base, with 10 bases left in between. Germline CDR1 reads LGHDT; CDR2 reads YNNKEL (reference sequence). The CDR3 consists of 13 residues. This CDR3 reads CASTRTSNTEAFF. Written as DNA, the CDR3 is TGTGCCAGCACGCGAACTTCGAACACTGAAGCTTTCTTT.

This clonotype has ten or more counts. This chain links TRBV12-3 or TRBV12-4 with TRBJ2-7; TRBD1 is a possible D gene (6 bases). This CDR3 comprises 16 residues. V lost 4 bases, J lost 3 bases, and 19 bases lay in between. The CDR3 here is CASSSGQLTARYEQYF. CDR3 DNA: TGTGCCAGCAGTTCGGGACAATTAACCGCCCGCTACGAGCAGTACTTC.

In its sample, this clonotype was seen a few times. This chain links TRBV5-1 with TRBJ2-5, with no clear D. CDR1 is SGHRS and CDR2 is YFSETQ in the germline V gene. V shed 0 bases and J shed 1 base, with 13 bases lying between them. The CDR3 length is 16 residues. In DNA, the CDR3 is TGCGCCAGCAGCTTGGCCGTCAGCCCAATCCAAGAGACCCAGTACTTC. Its translation: CASSLAVSPIQETQYF. The full variable domain, in which reference TRBV5-1 and TRBJ2-5 provide the parts outside the CDR3, is KAGVTQTPRYLIKTRGQQVTLSCSPISGHRSVSWYQQTPGQGLQFLFEYFSETQRNKGNFPGRFSGRQFSNSRSEMNVSTLELGDSALYLCASSLAVSPIQETQYFGPGTRLLVL.

The rearrangement joins TRBV27 to TRBJ2-2; 10 bases map to TRBD2. Per germline, CDR1 MNHEY and CDR2 SMNVEV (reference sequence). The V segment lost 4 bases and the J segment 6 bases; nucleotides outside the gene matches: 2. This CDR3 comprises 14 residues. The CDR3 nucleotides are TGTGCCAGCAGTTCTGGACTAGCGGCCGGGGAGCTGTTTTTT. Protein sequence: CASSSGLAAGELFF.

This clonotype was found a few times. At one end the junction does not follow the germline gene, possibly because of a read error. The gene calls are TRBV6-5 and TRBJ1-2; D is ambiguous. Germline CDR1 is MNHEY and CDR2 is SVGAGI. The CDR3 consists of 15 residues. CDR3 sequence (DNA): TGTGCCGGCAGTTACTCGAGACGGAACCGCTATGGCTACACCTTC. Translating it yields CAGSYSRRNRYGYTF.

The V gene is TRBV30, the J gene TRBJ2-1; a weak D match, TRBD2 (5 bases). The V gene lost 0 bases and the J gene lost 6 bases, with 15 bases spanning the gap. Germline assignment: CDR1 GTSNPN and CDR2 SVGIG (reference sequence). This CDR3 has 15 residues. CDR3: CAWSVRRARGNEQFF. For the CDR3, the DNA is TGTGCCTGGAGTGTACGGAGAGCTCGGGGCAATGAGCAGTTCTTC.

This clonotype was counted only a few times. J is TRBJ2-5 and V is TRBV7-2; 10 positions match TRBD2. The CDR3 loop spans 16 amino acids. Germline-derived CDR1 and CDR2 are SGHTA and FQGNSA. V gave up 0 bases and J gave up 7 bases; unmatched junction bases: 8. CDR3 residues: CASSLAASGGAGTQYF. For the CDR3, the DNA is TGTGCCAGCAGCTTAGCGGCTAGCGGGGGAGCTGGGACCCAGTACTTC.

Concerning this clonotype itself: A junction boundary mismatches the germline segment, possibly from a read error. The chain couples TRBV6-1 to TRBJ1-5; D may be TRBD1 (6 bases). The CDR3 covers 15 residues. CDR1 and CDR2 from the germline V gene are MNHNS and SASEGT. CDR3 nucleotides: TGTGCCGGCAGCTCCCTTTGGGACAACAATCAGCCCCAGCATTTT. Amino acid sequence: CAGSSLWDNNQPQHF.

In its sample, this clonotype is medium-sized. The V gene is TRBV20-1, the J gene TRBJ2-3; D gene unclear. The CDR3 runs 17 residues. Germline V lookup: CDR1 DFQATT, CDR2 SNEGSKA (reference sequence). Written as DNA, the CDR3 is TGCAGCGCGACACGCTTGTTCGGCGGAGCGAGCACAGATACGCAGTATTTT. Protein product: CSATRLFGGASTDTQYF.

A few counts support this clonotype. The chain is built from TRBV7-2 and TRBJ2-1; TRBD1 is a possible D gene (5 bases). The CDR3 covers 13 residues. Trimming took off 5 bases at V and 5 bases at J, with 10 bases between the two ends. Germline CDR1 reads SGHTA; CDR2 reads FQGNSA. The CDR3 region is CASSPGANNEQFF. The DNA for the CDR3 is TGTGCCAGCAGCCCTGGGGCGAACAATGAGCAGTTCTTC.

This clonotype was recorded a few times. The chain has TRBV7-2 and TRBJ1-2; 11 bases are shared with TRBD1. Germline V CDR1 and CDR2: SGHTA, FQGNSA. J was trimmed by 2 bases and V by 5 bases; bases with no gene match: 4. The CDR3 spans 15 residues. The CDR3 spells CASSARTGGNYGYTF. The CDR3 DNA reads as TGTGCCAGCAGCGCGCGGACAGGGGGCAACTATGGCTACACCTTC. The entire variable domain, with the rest obtained from reference TRBV7-2 and TRBJ1-2, is as follows: GAGVSQSPSNKVTEKGKDVELRCDPISGHTALYWYRQSLGQGLEFLIYFQGNSAPDKSGLPSDRFSAERTGGSVSTLTIQRTQQEDSAVYLCASSARTGGNYGYTFGSGTRLTVV.

The V call is TRBV4-2, the J call TRBJ2-2; D perhaps matches TRBD2 (5 bases). The CDR3 has 16 amino acids. V was shortened by 1 base and J by 1 base, with 10 bases between the two germline ends. The germline gives CDR1 LGHNA, CDR2 YNFKEQ. The CDR3 reads CASSQVSAKNTGELFF. The CDR3 DNA follows: TGTGCCAGCAGCCAAGTTAGCGCTAAGAACACCGGGGAGCTGTTTTTT.

A word on this clonotype: The junction shows a germline mismatch at one end, possibly a read error. V is TRBV6-5 and J is TRBJ2-7, with D maybe TRBD2 (5 bases). The germline gives CDR1 MNHEY, CDR2 SVGAGI. The CDR3 has 15 amino acids. The CDR3 sequence: CAGSYSISDSYEQYF. The CDR3 region has the DNA TGTGCCGGCAGTTACTCGATTAGCGACTCCTACGAGCAGTACTTC.

This clonotype was detected ten times or more. The genes are TRBV20-1 and TRBJ1-2; maybe TRBD1 (6 bases). The CDR3 spans 14 residues. Trimming removed 5 bases from V and 2 bases from J, with 15 bases in between. The germline gives CDR1 DFQATT, CDR2 SNEGSKA (reference sequence). The CDR3 sequence: CSAPGTLVNYGYTF. As DNA, the CDR3 is TGCAGTGCTCCCGGGACACTCGTGAACTATGGCTACACCTTC.

In its sample, this clonotype was seen a few times. This rearrangement joins TRBV29-1 to TRBJ1-1, with a possible D match to TRBD1 (6 bases). The CDR3 sequence is 13 residues long. Looked up from germline, CDR1 is SQVTM and CDR2 is ANQGSEA. The V end lost 3 bases, the J end lost 1 base, and 9 bases lay between the germline ends. The chain's CDR3 is CSVEGQANTEAFF. DNA for the CDR3: TGCAGCGTTGAGGGACAAGCGAACACTGAAGCTTTCTTT.

In its sample, this clonotype was seen many times. The chain carries TRBV4-1 and TRBJ1-3, with TRBD1 matching 7 bases. This CDR3 is built from 17 residues. The germline V gene encodes CDR1 MGHRA and CDR2 YSYEKL. J was trimmed by 2 bases and V by 2 bases; bases with no gene match: 9. The CDR3 sequence is CASSQPGQRKTGNTIYF. The CDR3 DNA sequence: TGCGCCAGCAGCCAACCGGGACAGAGAAAAACTGGAAACACCATATATTTT.

In this sample, this clonotype turned up many times. The chain carries TRBV5-1 and TRBJ2-1; D remains unclear. Between the trimmed V and J ends, which lost 1 base and 9 bases, there was a span of 11 bases. CDR1 and CDR2 from the germline V gene are SGHRS and YFSETQ. The CDR3 has 13 amino acids. The CDR3: CASSLQRNGEQFF. As DNA, the CDR3 is TGCGCCAGCAGCTTGCAGAGGAACGGTGAGCAGTTCTTC.

V usage is TRBV28 and J usage is TRBJ2-3; 8 bases are a match to TRBD2. V shed 5 bases and J 0 bases; nucleotides not matched to a gene: 13. The length of the CDR3 is 18 residues. CDR1 and CDR2 (germline): MDHEN, SYDVKM. CDR3 amino acids: CASSKTVLKRGSTDTQYF. DNA for the CDR3: TGTGCCAGCAGTAAAACCGTACTCAAGCGGGGGAGCACAGATACGCAGTATTTT. The complete variable domain, with remaining parts taken from reference TRBV28 and TRBJ2-3, reads DVKVTQSSRYLVKRTGEKVFLECVQDMDHENMFWYRQDPGLGLRLIYFSYDVKMKEKGDIPEGYSVSREKKERFSLILESASTNQTSMYLCASSKTVLKRGSTDTQYFGPGTRLTVL.